The clone carrying this T cell receptor (beta chain) was observed at least ten times. This sample was included in a study of T cells in Graves' hyperthyroidism and ophthalmopathy. The CDR3 runs to 13 residues. Trimming cost V 5 bases and J 10 bases; bases outside gene matches: 7. Germline CDR1 reads SGHNT; CDR2 reads YENEEA. The investigators amplified TCR beta CDR3 regions from RNA transcripts. With the HTBI primer set, the TCR CDR3 went through a first round of RT-PCR. From the multiplex PCR reads, TCRdb called clonotypes with MiXCR, one entry per CDR3 protein. The sample lists some 370,000 distinct CDR3 sequences, about an eighth occurring once.

V gene TRBV11-3 combines with J gene TRBJ2-1, with 8 bases fitting TRBD2. The sequence derives from a man aged 50 to 59 with Graves' ophthalmopathy. The sequenced material came from blood. The CDR3 nucleotides are TGTGCCAGCAGCCCGTACCGACTAGCGGAGCAGTTCTTC. Translated: CASSPYRLAEQFF.